The sequence of this T cell receptor beta chain was determined in a study of brain T cells in children with intractable seizures. Whole-study findings and limits: Clones missing pre-surgery may reflect undersampling of that blood sample. Only CDR3 sequence similarity suggested viral specificity, without known HCMV serostatus.

Specified time point: blood from clinic visit 5 months post-surgery; TSC patient then seizure free. The sequenced cases were selected for having the highest brain T cell transcript signatures. Before surgery, patients took at least one anti-epileptic drug. As to this clone: Its antigen is not known.

Germline V gene sequence: CDR1 SGHRS, CDR2 YFSETQ. Trimming at V came to 1 base and at J to 6 bases, leaving 14 bases not matched to a gene. This CDR3 has 19 residues. The assay was immunoSEQ multiplex PCR, and TCRdb's table has in-frame clones only and misses some. Of about 340,000 clones in the sample, approximately 93% are singletons; the top ten hold roughly 6%. V gene TRBV5-1 combines with J gene TRBJ2-6; 9 bases are shared with TRBD2. The source of this sequence is a boy in the first two years of life with tuberous sclerosis and intractable seizures. The specimen comprised peripheral blood, sampled more than 4 months after surgery. CDR3 region: CASSLNPSGDTRKANVLTF. The CDR3 DNA follows: TGCGCCAGCAGCTTGAATCCTAGCGGGGACACCAGGAAGGCCAACGTCCTGACTTTC.